This T cell receptor beta chain was recovered during a study of cytomegalovirus exposure and HLA in healthy donors. Per the germline V gene, CDR1 is SGHTA and CDR2 is FQGNSA. CDR3 size: 15 residues. Study-wide findings and caveats: Specificity for CMV antigens was confirmed in vitro for a few of the CMV-associated chains. Presence/absence analysis assumed near-uniform sequencing depth across donors. Analysis performed later showed TCR beta chains linked to HLA being more clonally expanded than equally common others.

Note on this clone: Its antigen is not known.

Vbeta (60) and Jbeta (13) primers were used in the PCR. Sequenced by immunoSEQ multiplex PCR; TCRdb stores in-frame clones only, minus some. The sample includes about 200,000 clones, more than 75% of them seen just once. Sequenced input: PBMCs. The TCR originated in a male donor in good health and CMV-seropositive. V is TRBV7-2 and J is TRBJ2-5; tentatively, D is TRBD2 (6 bases). The J call could be wrong; TRBJ2-7 is a better fit for the DNA end. This CDR3 is CASSLEPRLAYEQYF. The CDR3 region has the DNA TGTGCCAGCAGCTTAGAACCAAGACTAGCCTACGAGCAGTACTTC.